This TCR beta chain was found in a study of T cell repertoires in cytomegalovirus infection. At the level of the study: CMV infection and matching HLA type were both indicated by public TCR beta signatures.

As to this clonotype: Its specificity is unknown. Sequence at one end of the junction differs from germline and may be a read error.

General study findings and limits: Dominant in the ex vivo response were TCR beta clonotypes restricted by HLA-C and specific for CMV. Identification of carriers of CMV plus the relevant HLA was achieved through cumulative public TCR beta family frequency.

TCRdb reprocessed the reads with MiXCR, giving one entry per CDR3 protein. Altogether about 150,000 distinct CDR3 sequences are present, about a quarter being singletons, with the ten largest covering roughly 9.8%. CDR3 size: 16 residues. Germline V gene sequence: CDR1 MNHEY, CDR2 SVGAGI. Sequencing input: PBMCs. The clonotype originates from a human donor in good health (CMV status not recorded). Some clones in this sample may be carry-over from other donors' samples. The chain uses TRBV6-5 and TRBJ2-3, with 9 nucleotides matching TRBD1. CDR3: CANSYFGQGIDDTQYF. The CDR3 coding sequence is TGTGCCAACAGTTACTTCGGACAGGGGATTGATGATACGCAGTATTTT.